The 23 T cell receptor beta chains reported below all come from one sample, sequenced in a study of blood T cell repertoires in COVID-19. TCRdb keeps only in-frame clones here, not all; method: immunoSEQ multiplex PCR. The profile shows nearly 350,000 clones, 91% of them singletons. Sequences were obtained from peripheral blood. These receptors all stem from a woman aged 18 to 35 who had recovered from COVID-19.

This chain joins TRBV6-5 and TRBJ2-3; 10 nucleotides agree with TRBD2. The germline V gene has CDR1 MNHEY and CDR2 SVGAGI. This CDR3 contains 15 residues. V was clipped by 0 bases and J by 5 bases; unmatched bases: 2. The CDR3 is CASSYSSGRGDTQYF. In DNA form, the CDR3 reads TGTGCCAGCAGTTACTCGAGCGGGAGGGGAGATACGCAGTATTTT.

This clone was picked up a small number of times. The chain uses TRBV7-8 and TRBJ1-6, with D possibly being TRBD1 (6 bases). The ends were cut back, 3 bases at V and 5 bases at J, with 11 bases in the middle. In germline, CDR1 is SGHVS, CDR2 FQNEAQ. This CDR3 comprises 15 residues. CDR3 coding DNA: TGTGCCAGCAGCTTCAGGACAGATAATAATTCACCCCTCCACTTT. It is translated as CASSFRTDNNSPLHF.

The chain carries TRBV7-2 and TRBJ2-1, with D uncertain. Germline CDR1 and CDR2: SGHTA and FQGNSA. The CDR3 is 13 amino acids. Trimming shortened V by 4 bases and J by 11 bases, and 15 bases separated the two germline ends. CDR3 protein: CASSSTVGRQQFF. Written as DNA, the CDR3 is TGTGCCAGCAGCTCCACGGTGGGCAGACAGCAGTTCTTC.

This clone was detected only a few times. This chain uses TRBV27 with TRBJ2-1; 10 bases fit TRBD2. The CDR3 has 16 amino acids. The germline V gene encodes CDR1 MNHEY and CDR2 SMNVEV (reference sequence). V was pared by 5 bases and J by 0 bases, with 4 bases of the junction left unmatched. The CDR3 region has the DNA TGTGCCAGCAGTCCCTCTAGCGGGAGCTCCTACAATGAGCAGTTCTTC. Amino acid sequence: CASSPSSGSSYNEQFF.

The V gene is TRBV18, the J gene TRBJ1-1, with 7 bases matching TRBD1. This CDR3 comprises 14 residues. J gave up 0 bases and V 6 bases, and 4 bases lay outside the gene matches. CDR1 and CDR2 (germline): KGHSH, LQKENI. CDR3: CASSSTGMNTEAFF. The CDR3 nucleotides are TGTGCCAGCTCGTCGACAGGGATGAACACTGAAGCTTTCTTT.

CDR3 region: CAWSLRGGIANYGYTF. CDR3 DNA: TGTGCCTGGAGTCTTAGGGGGGGGATAGCTAACTATGGCTACACCTTC. This chain joins TRBV30 and TRBJ1-2, with D perhaps matching TRBD1 (6 bases). Germline assignment: CDR1 GTSNPN and CDR2 SVGIG (reference sequence). This CDR3 comprises 16 residues. With 2 bases removed from V and 0 bases from J, the gap between germline ends came to 16 bases.

The V and J genes are TRBV15 and TRBJ2-7, with a weak D call TRBD1 (5 bases). CDR3 size: 13 residues. The germline V gene encodes CDR1 LNHNV and CDR2 YYDKDF (reference sequence). V lost 1 base, J lost 6 bases, and 10 bases lay in between. The CDR3 sequence is CATSRVAQGEQYV. The CDR3 DNA reads TGTGCCACCAGCAGAGTTGCCCAGGGCGAGCAGTACGTC.

This chain links TRBV15 with TRBJ1-2; TRBD1 matches 10 bases. CDR1 is LNHNV and CDR2 is YYDKDF in the germline V gene (reference sequence). With V trimmed by 4 bases and J by 0 bases, 14 bases remained unmatched. The CDR3 has 19 residues. The CDR3 loop reads CATSNYPRDRGTPNYGYTF. The CDR3 nucleotides are TGTGCCACCAGCAACTACCCCCGGGACAGGGGTACACCTAACTATGGCTACACCTTC.

The genes are TRBV19 and TRBJ2-7, with a tentative D call TRBD2 (6 bases). The CDR3 length is 16 residues. Germline-derived CDR1 and CDR2 are LNHDA and SQIVND (reference sequence). Trimming stripped 3 bases from V and 3 bases from J, with 18 bases between. In DNA form, the CDR3 reads TGTGCCAGTAGTATGAAGATTGGACTACACCTCTACGAGCAGTACGTC. Its translation: CASSMKIGLHLYEQYV.

The chain links TRBV10-2 to TRBJ2-1; D is unclear. The CDR3 length is 12 residues. In germline, CDR1 is WSHSY, CDR2 SAAADI. V lost 3 bases and J lost 6, with 6 bases in between. This CDR3 is CASSELRNEQFF. The CDR3 nucleotides are TGCGCCAGCAGTGAACTGCGCAATGAGCAGTTCTTC.

The rearrangement links TRBV6-5 to TRBJ2-2; D gene uncertain. The V and J ends lost 5 bases and 7 bases respectively, with 11 bases between them. CDR1 MNHEY and CDR2 SVGAGI come from the germline V gene. This CDR3 has 13 amino acids. The CDR3 loop reads CASSPRPLGELFF. For the CDR3, the DNA is TGTGCCAGCAGTCCGCGGCCCCTCGGGGAGCTGTTTTTT.

With respect to this clone: Other DNA sequences in this sample translate to the same CDR3. CDR3 bases: TGTGCCAGCAGTCCCGGGACAGGTCAAGAGACCCAGTACTTC. Translated: CASSPGTGQETQYF. This chain connects TRBV27 to TRBJ2-5; TRBD1 matches 8 bases. The CDR3 contains 14 residues. Trimming took 5 bases from V and 2 from J; bases not matched to a gene: 4. Germline V gene data show CDR1 as MNHEY and CDR2 as SMNVEV (reference sequence).

The chain uses TRBV7-9 and TRBJ2-1; 8 nucleotides agree with TRBD2. The CDR3 is made up of 14 amino acids. The V gene end was trimmed by 1 base and the J gene end by 6 bases; junction bases not matched to a gene: 2. CDR1 and CDR2 from the germline V gene are SEHNR and FQNEAQ (reference sequence). Written as DNA, the CDR3 is TGTGCCAGCAGCTTAGATCTAGCGGGCAATGAGCAGTTCTTC. This gives the protein CASSLDLAGNEQFF.

CDR3 DNA sequence: TGTGCCAGCAGCTCAAACAGGTACGAGCAGTACGTC. Amino acid sequence: CASSSNRYEQYV. The chain carries TRBV5-6 and TRBJ2-7; TRBD1 is a possible D gene (5 bases). This CDR3 is built from 12 residues. CDR1 is SGHDT, CDR2 YYEEEE, per germline. The ends were cut back, 3 bases at V and 4 bases at J, with 8 bases in the middle.

The CDR3 region is CASSLGLAGGYEQFF. The DNA for the CDR3 is TGTGCCAGCTCCCTGGGACTAGCGGGAGGGTATGAGCAGTTCTTC. The chain uses TRBV21-1 and TRBJ2-1; the table assigns TRBD2, which was not confirmed against the DNA. TRBV21-1 is tagged as a pseudogene. The CDR3 has 15 residues.

V is TRBV30 and J is TRBJ2-1; TRBD2 matches at 8 bases. J lost 6 bases, V lost 0 bases, and 10 bases had no gene match. This CDR3 contains 16 residues. Per the germline V gene, CDR1 is GTSNPN and CDR2 is SVGIG (reference sequence). DNA of the CDR3: TGTGCCTGGAGTGTACCGGGACTAGTATGGGCCAATGAGCAGTTCTTC. As protein: CAWSVPGLVWANEQFF.

The DNA for the CDR3 is TGTGCCAGCAGGCGTATTAGCGGGAACCACAATGAGCAGTTCTTC. Translation: CASRRISGNHNEQFF. This rearrangement joins TRBV28 to TRBJ2-1; the match to TRBD2 covers 8 bases. V trimming: 6 bases; J trimming: 5 bases; junction bases outside the gene matches: 9. CDR3 length equals 15 residues. Germline lookup yields CDR1 MDHEN and CDR2 SYDVKM. Combining the CDR3 with reference TRBV28 and TRBJ2-1 gives the whole variable domain DVKVTQSSRYLVKRTGEKVFLECVQDMDHENMFWYRQDPGLGLRLIYFSYDVKMKEKGDIPEGYSVSREKKERFSLILESASTNQTSMYLCASRRISGNHNEQFFGPGTRLTVL.

Written as DNA, the CDR3 is TGCGCCAGCAGCCAAGACTCCGACAGGGCTCCAGATACGCAGTATTTT. It specifies CASSQDSDRAPDTQYF. The chain couples TRBV4-1 to TRBJ2-3; TRBD1 agrees at 7 bases. Trimming took 0 bases from V and 4 from J; bases not matched to a gene: 7. This CDR3 contains 16 residues. The germline CDR1 and CDR2 sequences are MGHRA and YSYEKL.

V usage is TRBV11-3 and J usage is TRBJ1-1, with 7 bases lining up with TRBD1. The CDR3 covers 15 residues. Looked up from germline, CDR1 is SGHNT and CDR2 is YENEEA. V shed 5 bases and J 7 bases; nucleotides not matched to a gene: 13. This chain's CDR3 is CASSPRQGKPVEAFF. CDR3 DNA: TGTGCCAGCAGCCCCCGACAGGGAAAGCCCGTTGAAGCTTTCTTT.

This chain connects TRBV29-1 to TRBJ2-3, with a possible D match to TRBD2 (5 bases). Germline V gene data show CDR1 as SQVTM and CDR2 as ANQGSEA. V was shortened by 4 bases and J by 3 bases, with 11 bases between the two germline ends. The CDR3 consists of 13 residues. For the CDR3, the DNA is TGCAGCGTTGTGGCTAGCAGTACAGATACGCAGTATTTT. Amino acids: CSVVASSTDTQYF.

The V gene is TRBV7-9, the J gene TRBJ2-1, with no clear D. The germline V gene has CDR1 SEHNR and CDR2 FQNEAQ (reference sequence). The CDR3 has 17 amino acids. The V gene lost 5 bases and the J gene lost 8 bases, with 25 bases spanning the gap. CDR3 amino acids: CASSPQSRVLHRDEQFF. CDR3 DNA sequence: TGTGCCAGCAGCCCCCAAAGCCGGGTCCTCCACCGCGATGAGCAGTTCTTC.

V usage is TRBV24-1 and J usage is TRBJ1-1; D call uncertain. Germline V gene data show CDR1 as KGHDR and CDR2 as SFDVKD. This CDR3 contains 11 residues. V was trimmed by 7 bases and J by 5 bases, leaving 7 bases between them. The chain's CDR3 is CATRKRTEAFF. In nucleotides, the CDR3 is TGTGCCACCAGGAAGAGAACTGAAGCTTTCTTT.

The CDR3 loop is CASLTPRRVYNEQFF. In DNA form, the CDR3 reads TGTGCCAGCCTCACCCCCCGGAGAGTCTACAATGAGCAGTTCTTC. The chain employs TRBV7-6 and TRBJ2-1; no firm D call. Trimming took off 8 bases at V and 3 bases at J, with 17 bases between the two ends. CDR1 is SGHVS, CDR2 FNYEAQ, per germline. The CDR3 sequence is 15 residues long.